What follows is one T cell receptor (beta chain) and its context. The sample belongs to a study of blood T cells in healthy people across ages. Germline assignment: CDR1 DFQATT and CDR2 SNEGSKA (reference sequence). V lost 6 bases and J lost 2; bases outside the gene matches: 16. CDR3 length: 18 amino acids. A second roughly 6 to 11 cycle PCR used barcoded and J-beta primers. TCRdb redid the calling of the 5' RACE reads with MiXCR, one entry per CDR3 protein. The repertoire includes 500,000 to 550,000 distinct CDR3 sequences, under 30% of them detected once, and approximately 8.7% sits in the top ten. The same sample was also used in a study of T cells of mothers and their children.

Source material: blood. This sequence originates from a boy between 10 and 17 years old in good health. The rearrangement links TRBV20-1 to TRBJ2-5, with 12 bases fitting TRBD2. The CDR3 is CSARQTSGSEAGQETQYF. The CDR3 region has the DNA TGCAGTGCAAGGCAGACTAGCGGGAGTGAGGCGGGACAAGAGACCCAGTACTTC.